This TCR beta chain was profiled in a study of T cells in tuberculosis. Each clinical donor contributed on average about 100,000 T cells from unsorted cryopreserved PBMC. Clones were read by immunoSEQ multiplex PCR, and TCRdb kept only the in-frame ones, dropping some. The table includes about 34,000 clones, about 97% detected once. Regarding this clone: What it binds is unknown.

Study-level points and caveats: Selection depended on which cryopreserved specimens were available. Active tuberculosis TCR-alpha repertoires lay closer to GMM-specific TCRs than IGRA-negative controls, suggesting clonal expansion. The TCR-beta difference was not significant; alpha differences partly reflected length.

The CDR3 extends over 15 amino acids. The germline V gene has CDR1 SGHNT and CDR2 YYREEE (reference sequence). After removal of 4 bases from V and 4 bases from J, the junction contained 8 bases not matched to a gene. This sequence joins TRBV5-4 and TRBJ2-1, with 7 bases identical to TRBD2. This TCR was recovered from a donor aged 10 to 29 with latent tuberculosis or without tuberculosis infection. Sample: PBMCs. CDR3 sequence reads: CASSTGLADYNEQFF. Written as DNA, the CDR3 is TGTGCCAGCAGCACGGGGCTAGCGGATTACAATGAGCAGTTCTTC. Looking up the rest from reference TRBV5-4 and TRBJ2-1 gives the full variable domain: ETGVTQSPTHLIKTRGQQVTLRCSSQSGHNTVSWYQQALGQGPQFIFQYYREEENGRGNFPPRFSGLQFPNYSSELNVNALELDDSALYLCASSTGLADYNEQFFGPGTRLTVL.